This TCR beta chain was captured by sequencing in a study of cytomegalovirus exposure and HLA in healthy donors. Overall study context: There were 350 to 450 genotyped donors. Of these, 81% fell in the genetic ancestry cluster associated with self-reported Caucasian donors. Study-wide results and limits: A link between a missense DCLRE1C variant and TCR beta V- and J-gene trimming emerged from a later analysis.

Although they were nominally healthy when sampled, donors likely had unrecorded immune exposures. The germline gives CDR1 MNHNY, CDR2 SVGAGI (reference sequence). The CDR3 is 14 residues long. The ends lost 1 base at V and 2 bases at J; junction bases unmatched: 2. PCR was performed using 60 Vbeta and 13 Jbeta primers. TCRdb's table, derived via immunoSEQ multiplex PCR, lists solely in-frame clones and lacks some. The table has approximately 91,000 clones, 70% to 85% seen once. To note about this clone: Its antigen is unidentified.

The TCR originated in a human donor in good health. The specimen was PBMCs. The chain recombines TRBV6-6 with TRBJ2-7; the match to TRBD2 covers 7 bases. CDR3 bases: TGTGCCAGCAGTTACTTGGGGAGGGCCTACGAGCAGTACTTC. Translating gives CASSYLGRAYEQYF.